This entry lists 25 T cell receptor beta chains sequenced from one sample in a study of cytomegalovirus exposure and HLA in healthy donors. Clones were read by immunoSEQ multiplex PCR, and TCRdb kept only the in-frame ones, dropping some. This sample has over 150,000 clones; around 83% occur once, and the top ten carry roughly 2.1%. The sample taken for sequencing was PBMCs. The origin of the receptors is a human donor in good health.

This chain connects TRBV5-1 to TRBJ2-5; 13 bases map to TRBD2. Germline loops: CDR1 SGHRS, CDR2 YFSETQ. The CDR3 consists of 17 residues. V lost 4 bases to trimming and J lost 2 bases; unmatched junction nucleotides: 8. CDR3 DNA: TGCGCCAGCAGCCCTGGTTTACTAGCGGGAGGGCAAGAGACCCAGTACTTC. Translated, it gives CASSPGLLAGGQETQYF.

The chain is built from TRBV28 and TRBJ2-2; TRBD1 aligns across 8 bases. The CDR3 loop spans 15 amino acids. Germline CDR1 and CDR2: MDHEN and SYDVKM. With 6 bases clipped from V and 6 bases from J, the junction kept 9 bases outside the gene matches. CDR3 protein: CASSHGQGLAGELFF. For the CDR3, the DNA is TGTGCCAGCAGCCATGGACAGGGATTGGCCGGGGAGCTGTTTTTT.

The V call is TRBV7-3, the J call TRBJ2-3; maybe TRBD1 (6 bases). The CDR3 totals 14 residues. With 5 bases removed from V and 0 bases from J, the gap between germline ends came to 9 bases. Per germline, CDR1 SGHTA and CDR2 FQGTGA. The CDR3 loop is CASSVDRSTDTQYF. CDR3 coding DNA: TGTGCCAGCAGCGTCGACAGGAGCACAGATACGCAGTATTTT.

The V gene is TRBV28, the J gene TRBJ2-7; D unclear. V dropped 1 base and J dropped 0 bases, with 13 bases sitting between them. The CDR3 runs to 16 residues. In germline, CDR1 is MDHEN, CDR2 SYDVKM. DNA for the CDR3: TGTGCCAGCAGTTTATACTTCAGGCAGCCCTCCTACGAGCAGTACTTC. This encodes CASSLYFRQPSYEQYF.

V and J are TRBV27 and TRBJ1-6, with unresolved D. The CDR3 runs 12 residues. V lost 3 bases and J 7 bases, leaving 4 bases between the germline ends. Germline V CDR1 and CDR2: MNHEY, SMNVEV (reference sequence). The CDR3 loop reads CASSFYNSPLHF. In nucleotides, the CDR3 is TGTGCCAGCAGTTTCTACAATTCACCCCTCCACTTT.

This chain uses TRBV14 with TRBJ2-7, with a weak D call TRBD1 (5 bases). CDR3 length: 16 amino acids. Trimming stripped 0 bases from V and 4 bases from J, with 16 bases between. The germline V gene has CDR1 SGHDN and CDR2 FVKESK. The DNA of the CDR3 is TGTGCCAGCAGCCAAGATAGGTACAGGAGCAGGTACGAGCAGTACTTC. Translation gives CASSQDRYRSRYEQYF. The full variable domain, rest sourced from reference TRBV14 and TRBJ2-7, is EAGVTQFPSHSVIEKGQTVTLRCDPISGHDNLYWYRRVMGKEIKFLLHFVKESKQDESGMPNNRFLAERTGGTYSTLKVQPAELEDSGVYFCASSQDRYRSRYEQYFGPGTRLTVT.

This chain uses TRBV4-1 with TRBJ2-7; the match to TRBD2 covers 10 bases. The CDR3 runs to 17 residues. CDR1 MGHRA and CDR2 YSYEKL come from the germline V gene. Trimming cost V 1 base and J 6 bases; bases outside gene matches: 12. The CDR3 region has the DNA TGCGCCAGCAGCCAAGCGGCTCTCGGTAGCGGGGGGCTCGAGCAGTACTTC. This translates into CASSQAALGSGGLEQYF.

The chain combines TRBV4-1 with TRBJ1-5; no definite D call. Trimming left V 0 bases short and J 9 bases short, with 12 bases between. Per germline, CDR1 MGHRA and CDR2 YSYEKL. This CDR3 comprises 14 residues. The CDR3 here is CASSQENGQRPQHF. The CDR3 region has the DNA TGCGCCAGCAGCCAAGAAAATGGGCAACGGCCCCAGCATTTT.

The chain is built from TRBV28 and TRBJ2-7; 9 bases map to TRBD1. This CDR3 comprises 13 residues. V lost 8 bases to trimming and J lost 7 bases; unmatched junction nucleotides: 9. Germline-derived CDR1 and CDR2 are MDHEN and SYDVKM. The CDR3: CASGGTGFREQYF. For the CDR3, the DNA is TGTGCCAGCGGCGGGACAGGGTTCAGGGAGCAGTACTTC.

The chain uses TRBV5-1 and TRBJ2-2; 7 nucleotides match TRBD1. The germline V gene encodes CDR1 SGHRS and CDR2 YFSETQ. The CDR3 is 15 amino acids. V shed 2 bases and J 2 bases; nucleotides not matched to a gene: 3. The CDR3 loop reads CASSLRGHNTGELFF. The CDR3 nucleotides are TGCGCCAGCAGCTTAAGGGGGCACAACACCGGGGAGCTGTTTTTT.

The CDR3 coding sequence is TGTGCCAACTCGGGGACAGGGCCCCAATTTCGGAATGAGCAGTTCTTC. Translated, it gives CANSGTGPQFRNEQFF. The gene calls are TRBV6-6 and TRBJ2-1; 9 bases fit TRBD1. Trimming took 10 bases from V and 7 from J; bases not matched to a gene: 17. Germline V gene data show CDR1 as MNHNY and CDR2 as SVGAGI (reference sequence). The CDR3 extends over 16 amino acids.

This chain links TRBV14 with TRBJ1-6, with 7 bases lining up with TRBD1. This CDR3 spans 14 amino acids. Germline-derived CDR1 and CDR2 are SGHDN and FVKESK. The V and J ends lost 2 bases and 9 bases, in that order; junction bases with no gene match: 4. The CDR3 bases are TGTGCCAGCAGCCAATACAGGGGTACTTCACCCCTCCACTTT. It translates to CASSQYRGTSPLHF. Filled out from reference TRBV14 and TRBJ1-6, the complete variable domain reads EAGVTQFPSHSVIEKGQTVTLRCDPISGHDNLYWYRRVMGKEIKFLLHFVKESKQDESGMPNNRFLAERTGGTYSTLKVQPAELEDSGVYFCASSQYRGTSPLHFGNGTRLTVT.

V gene TRBV4-1 combines with J gene TRBJ2-1, with 10 bases aligning to TRBD2. Trimming took 0 bases from V and 6 from J; bases not matched to a gene: 2. The germline gives CDR1 MGHRA, CDR2 YSYEKL. The CDR3 has 15 amino acids. The CDR3 spells CASSQDQREGNEQFF. CDR3 coding DNA: TGCGCCAGCAGCCAAGACCAGCGGGAGGGCAATGAGCAGTTCTTC.

The V gene is TRBV2, the J gene TRBJ2-3, with 8 bases fitting TRBD1. Germline V gene sequence: CDR1 SNHLY, CDR2 FYNNEI. The CDR3 totals 15 residues. J lost 1 base, V lost 2 bases, and 2 bases had no gene match. CDR3 residues: CASSESGQGTDTQYF. The CDR3, as DNA: TGTGCCAGCAGTGAATCGGGACAGGGCACAGATACGCAGTATTTT.

This clone was observed once. This rearrangement joins TRBV19 to TRBJ2-1; 10 bases match TRBD2. The CDR3 is 15 residues long. V lost 5 bases and J lost 4; bases outside the gene matches: 5. From germline, CDR1 is LNHDA and CDR2 SQIVND (reference sequence). DNA for the CDR3: TGTGCCAGTAGTCCCCTAGCGGGAGAGTACAATGAGCAGTTCTTC. Translation: CASSPLAGEYNEQFF.

This clone occurred once. J is TRBJ2-3 and V is TRBV7-3, with D hard to call. This CDR3 spans 14 amino acids. Per the germline V gene, CDR1 is SGHTA and CDR2 is FQGTGA. The V and J ends lost 2 bases and 4 bases respectively, with 10 bases between them. The CDR3, as DNA: TGTGCCAGCAGCTTACTCGACTCCGCAGATACGCAGTATTTT. This gives the protein CASSLLDSADTQYF.

The chain couples TRBV19 to TRBJ1-1; 7 bases line up with TRBD1. Per germline, CDR1 LNHDA and CDR2 SQIVND (reference sequence). V lost 9 bases and J lost 2; bases outside the gene matches: 3. The CDR3 has 12 residues. CDR3 in amino acids: CARGTDNTEAFF. The CDR3 DNA sequence: TGTGCCAGAGGGACAGATAACACTGAAGCTTTCTTT. The full variable domain, with the rest looked up from reference TRBV19 and TRBJ1-1, is DGGITQSPKYLFRKEGQNVTLSCEQNLNHDAMYWYRQDPGQGLRLIYYSQIVNDFQKGDIAEGYSVSREKKESFPLTVTSAQKNPTAFYLCARGTDNTEAFFGQGTRLTVV.

The rearrangement joins TRBV29-1 to TRBJ2-7; D might be TRBD1 (5 bases). The germline V gene has CDR1 SQVTM and CDR2 ANQGSEA. The CDR3 spans 14 residues. V was shortened by 5 bases and J by 3 bases, with 17 bases between the two germline ends. CDR3 sequence reads: CSVPGWAFRYEQYF. The CDR3 bases are TGCAGCGTTCCAGGGTGGGCCTTTCGCTACGAGCAGTACTTC.

This clone appeared a few times. V and J are TRBV5-1 and TRBJ2-7; D is possibly TRBD1 (5 bases). V shed 3 bases and J shed 1 base, with 8 bases lying between them. Germline values: CDR1 SGHRS, CDR2 YFSETQ. The CDR3 has 13 amino acids. In nucleotides, the CDR3 is TGCGCCAGCAGCTACGACAGATCCTACGAGCAGTACTTC. Protein product: CASSYDRSYEQYF.

V is TRBV28 and J is TRBJ1-5; D is possibly TRBD1 (6 bases). This CDR3 spans 15 amino acids. V lost 3 bases to trimming and J lost 2 bases, with 11 bases between them. In germline, CDR1 is MDHEN, CDR2 SYDVKM. The CDR3 loop is CASSLYREGNQPQHF. The CDR3 DNA follows: TGTGCCAGCAGTTTGTACAGGGAAGGCAATCAGCCCCAGCATTTT. Using reference TRBV28 and TRBJ1-5 for the parts outside the CDR3, the full variable domain is DVKVTQSSRYLVKRTGEKVFLECVQDMDHENMFWYRQDPGLGLRLIYFSYDVKMKEKGDIPEGYSVSREKKERFSLILESASTNQTSMYLCASSLYREGNQPQHFGDGTRLSIL.

The V call is TRBV5-1, the J call TRBJ1-2; weak D call: TRBD1 (5 bases). The germline V gene encodes CDR1 SGHRS and CDR2 YFSETQ. The CDR3 covers 12 residues. Trimming removed 1 base from V and 10 bases from J, with 11 bases in between. The CDR3, as DNA: TGCGCCAGCAGCTTGTCCCGGGACTACTACACCTTC. Translated: CASSLSRDYYTF.

The chain carries TRBV9 and TRBJ1-5; 7 positions agree with TRBD1. The junction had 7 bases not matched to a gene; V was cut back by 3 bases and J by 7 bases. The CDR3 covers 14 residues. Germline CDR1 reads SGDLS; CDR2 reads YYNGEE. The CDR3 sequence: CASSAGTAAQPQHF. The CDR3 DNA sequence: TGTGCCAGCAGCGCCGGGACAGCGGCCCAGCCCCAGCATTTT.

This clone was detected only a few times. The gene calls are TRBV7-3 and TRBJ2-1, with 10 bases identical to TRBD2. Germline loops: CDR1 SGHTA, CDR2 FQGTGA. The CDR3 totals 13 residues. The V and J ends lost 9 bases and 8 bases, in that order; junction bases with no gene match: 7. CDR3 in amino acids: CASGNSGGHEQFF. The CDR3 region has the DNA TGTGCCAGTGGGAATAGCGGGGGGCATGAGCAGTTCTTC.

The chain carries TRBV5-4 and TRBJ2-1, with D possibly being TRBD2 (6 bases). Germline CDR1 SGHNT, CDR2 YYREEE (reference sequence). The CDR3 covers 16 residues. Trimming cost V 0 bases and J 5 bases, with 15 bases left between them. The CDR3 loop is CASSLARGSGNNEQFF. Written as DNA, the CDR3 is TGTGCCAGCAGCTTGGCACGGGGGAGTGGCAACAATGAGCAGTTCTTC.

The CDR3 protein is CASSRTSFGGTDTQYF. CDR3 nucleotide sequence: TGCGCCAGCAGTCGGACTAGTTTTGGCGGGACAGATACGCAGTATTTT. The chain employs TRBV5-1 and TRBJ2-3, with 7 bases fitting TRBD2. Trimming took 5 bases from V and 3 from J; bases not matched to a gene: 12. Germline V lookup: CDR1 SGHRS, CDR2 YFSETQ. The CDR3 is made up of 16 amino acids. The full variable domain, with the rest looked up from reference TRBV5-1 and TRBJ2-3, is KAGVTQTPRYLIKTRGQQVTLSCSPISGHRSVSWYQQTPGQGLQFLFEYFSETQRNKGNFPGRFSGRQFSNSRSEMNVSTLELGDSALYLCASSRTSFGGTDTQYFGPGTRLTVL.